One T cell receptor beta chain is described in this entry. The sample is drawn from a study of control samples from healthy donors and cancer patients. Trimming stripped 6 bases from V and 0 bases from J, with 13 bases between. This CDR3 comprises 15 residues. Germline V gene lookup returns CDR1 MNHEY and CDR2 SVGAGI. Profiling relied on immunoSEQ multiplex PCR, and the TCRdb table lists in-frame clones only, not all of them. The table has 55,000 to 65,000 clones, 70% to 90% seen once. The chain uses TRBV6-5 and TRBJ2-3; a possible D gene is TRBD1 (5 bases). This TCR came from a woman aged 60-70 years with lung cancer. Sequencing input: PBMCs. CDR3 bases: TGTGCCAGCAGAGTAACAAGGGGTAGCACAGATACGCAGTATTTT. It encodes CASRVTRGSTDTQYF.